This record concerns one TCR beta chain sequence. Antigen: not known. Authors' analysis steps: Junction-only sequences produced by ImmunoSEQ had no quality scores, so filtering differed. The assay was immunoSEQ multiplex PCR, and TCRdb's table has in-frame clones only and misses some. V, J and clone size were drawn from that table, and D and trimming were deduced from the DNA. The table has 2 million to 2.5 million clones, 93% seen once. The sample belongs to a study of shared clonotypes between healthy human individuals. Findings and caveats of the study: How much donors shared clonotypes was expected to be affected by sequencing depth.

All donors were Caucasian adults living in Nashville, Tennessee. Germline-derived CDR1 and CDR2 are LNHDA and SQIVND (reference sequence). V was pared by 2 bases and J by 6 bases, with 10 bases between. The CDR3 totals 13 residues. Sequencing input: naive CD4+ T cells from PBMCs. Subset denoted: CD45RA+ positively selected. The J gene is TRBJ1-1, the V gene TRBV19; no clear D gene. This sequence was found in a man between 18 and 29 years old in good health. Some clones in this sample may be carry-over from other donors' samples. DNA of the CDR3: TGTGCCAGTAGTATAACCCCCCGCCCTGAAGCTTTCTTT. It specifies CASSITPRPEAFF.